These T cell receptor beta chains were read from a single sample in a study of control samples from healthy donors and cancer patients. Profiling relied on immunoSEQ multiplex PCR, and the TCRdb table lists in-frame clones only, not all of them. Among about 160,000 clones listed, about 94% were seen once. The sequencing input was blood. All receptors come from a woman in her twenties or thirties in good health. CDR3s leave out the opening cysteine and the closing phenylalanine or tryptophan.

CDR3aa	v_gene	j_gene
ASSFISGRETDTQY	TRBV7-3	TRBJ2-3
ASSWGQDYEQY	TRBV11-1	TRBJ2-7
ASSRDMNTEAF	TRBV7-2	TRBJ1-1
ASSLGGGRDTQY	TRBV11-2	TRBJ2-3
ASSIRTGMNEQY	TRBV28	TRBJ2-7
ASSERSGYT	TRBV2	TRBJ1-2
ASSLRGDEQF	TRBV19	TRBJ2-1
ASSAGTGSETQY	TRBV5-5	TRBJ2-5
ATSDSRLAGGPGELF	TRBV24-1	TRBJ2-2
ASRGQGRGDQPQH	TRBV27	TRBJ1-5
ASGTGRLIPSYNSPLH	TRBV7-9	TRBJ1-6